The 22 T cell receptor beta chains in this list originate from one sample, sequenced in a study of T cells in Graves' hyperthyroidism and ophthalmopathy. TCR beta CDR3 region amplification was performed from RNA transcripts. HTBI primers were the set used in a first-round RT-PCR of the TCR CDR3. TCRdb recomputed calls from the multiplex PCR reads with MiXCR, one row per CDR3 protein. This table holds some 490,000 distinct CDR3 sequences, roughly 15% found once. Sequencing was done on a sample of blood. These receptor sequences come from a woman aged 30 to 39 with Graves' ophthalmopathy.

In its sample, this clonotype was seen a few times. CDR3: CAWIRRGPAYEQYF. The CDR3 nucleotides read TGTGCCTGGATACGACGGGGACCGGCCTACGAGCAGTACTTC. The chain employs TRBV30 and TRBJ2-7; the D call may be TRBD1 or TRBD2 (5 bases each). The CDR3 length is 14 residues. The V gene lost 4 bases and the J gene lost 2 bases, with 15 bases spanning the gap. Germline V gene sequence: CDR1 GTSNPN, CDR2 SVGIG (reference sequence).

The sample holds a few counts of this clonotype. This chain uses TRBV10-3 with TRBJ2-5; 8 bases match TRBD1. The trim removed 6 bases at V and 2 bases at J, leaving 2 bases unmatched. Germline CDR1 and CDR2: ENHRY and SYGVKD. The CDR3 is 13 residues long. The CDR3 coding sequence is TGTGCCATCAGGGGACAGGTTCAAGAGACCCAGTACTTC. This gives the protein CAIRGQVQETQYF.

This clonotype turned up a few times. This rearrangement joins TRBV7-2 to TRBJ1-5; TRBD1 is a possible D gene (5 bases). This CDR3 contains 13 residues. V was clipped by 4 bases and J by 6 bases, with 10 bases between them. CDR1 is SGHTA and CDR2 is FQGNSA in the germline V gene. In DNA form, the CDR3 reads TGTGCCAGCAGCTGGGGCAATTCTCAGCCCCAGCATTTT. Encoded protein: CASSWGNSQPQHF.

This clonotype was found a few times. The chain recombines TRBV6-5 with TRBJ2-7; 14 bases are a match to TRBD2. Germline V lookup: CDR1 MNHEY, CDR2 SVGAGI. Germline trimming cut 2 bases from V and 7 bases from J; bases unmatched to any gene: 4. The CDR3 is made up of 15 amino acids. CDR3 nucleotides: TGTGCCAGCAGTTACCAAGGACTAGCGGGAGGAGAGCAGTACTTC. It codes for CASSYQGLAGGEQYF.

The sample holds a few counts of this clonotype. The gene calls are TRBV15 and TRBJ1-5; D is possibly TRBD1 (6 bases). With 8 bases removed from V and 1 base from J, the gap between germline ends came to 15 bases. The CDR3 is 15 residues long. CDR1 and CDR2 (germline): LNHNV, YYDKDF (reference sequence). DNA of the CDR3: TGTGCCACCGCGAGGGGGGGGGCGAGCAATCAGCCCCAGCATTTT. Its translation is CATARGGASNQPQHF. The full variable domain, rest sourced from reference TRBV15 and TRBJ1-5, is DAMVIQNPRYQVTQFGKPVTLSCSQTLNHNVMYWYQQKSSQAPKLLFHYYDKDFNNEADTPDNFQSRRPNTSFCFLDIRSPGLGDTAMYLCATARGGASNQPQHFGDGTRLSIL.

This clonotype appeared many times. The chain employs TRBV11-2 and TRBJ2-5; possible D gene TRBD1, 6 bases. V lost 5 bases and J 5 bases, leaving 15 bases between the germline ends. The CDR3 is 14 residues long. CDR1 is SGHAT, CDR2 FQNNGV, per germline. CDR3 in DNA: TGTGCCAGCAGCCCACAGGGCGCTCAGGAGACCCAGTACTTC. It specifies CASSPQGAQETQYF.

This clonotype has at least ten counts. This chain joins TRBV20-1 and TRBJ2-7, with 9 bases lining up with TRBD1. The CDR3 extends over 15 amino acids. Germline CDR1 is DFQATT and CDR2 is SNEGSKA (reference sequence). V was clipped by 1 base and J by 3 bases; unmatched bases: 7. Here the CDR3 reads CSARVGTGQNYEQYF. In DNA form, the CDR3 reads TGCAGTGCTAGAGTTGGGACAGGGCAAAACTACGAGCAGTACTTC.

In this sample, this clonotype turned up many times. The DNA for the CDR3 is TGTGCCAGCAGTTCCTTTGACTGGAAGAATGAGCAGTTCTTC. Translated: CASSSFDWKNEQFF. V and J are TRBV27 and TRBJ2-1, with D unclear. This CDR3 comprises 14 residues. Between the trimmed V and J ends, which lost 4 bases and 7 bases, there was a span of 14 bases. From germline, CDR1 is MNHEY and CDR2 SMNVEV (reference sequence).

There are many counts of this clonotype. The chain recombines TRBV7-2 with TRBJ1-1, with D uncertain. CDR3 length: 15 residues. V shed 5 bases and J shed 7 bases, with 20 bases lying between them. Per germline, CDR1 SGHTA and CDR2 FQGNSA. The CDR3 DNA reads TGTGCCAGCAGCACGCGTCGGACGCGTAAACATGAAGCTTTCTTT. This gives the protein CASSTRRTRKHEAFF. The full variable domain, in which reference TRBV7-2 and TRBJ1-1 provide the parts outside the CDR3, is GAGVSQSPSNKVTEKGKDVELRCDPISGHTALYWYRQSLGQGLEFLIYFQGNSAPDKSGLPSDRFSAERTGGSVSTLTIQRTQQEDSAVYLCASSTRRTRKHEAFFGQGTRLTVV.

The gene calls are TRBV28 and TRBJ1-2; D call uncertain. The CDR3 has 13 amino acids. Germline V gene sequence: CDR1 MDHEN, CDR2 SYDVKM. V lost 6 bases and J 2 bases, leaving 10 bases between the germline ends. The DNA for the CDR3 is TGTGCCAGCAGCATGACACAGAACTATGGCTACACCTTC. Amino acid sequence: CASSMTQNYGYTF.

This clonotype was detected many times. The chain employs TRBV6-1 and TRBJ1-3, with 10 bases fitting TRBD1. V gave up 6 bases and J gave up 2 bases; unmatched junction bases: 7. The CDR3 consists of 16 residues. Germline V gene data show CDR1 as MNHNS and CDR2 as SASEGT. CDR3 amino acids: CASSRPGTGAGNTIYF. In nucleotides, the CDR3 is TGTGCCAGCAGCCGCCCCGGGACAGGGGCTGGAAACACCATATATTTT.

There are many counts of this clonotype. The CDR3 DNA sequence: TGTGCCAGCAGGGGTATTCGAGCTAATGAAAAACTGTTTTTT. Amino acids: CASRGIRANEKLFF. The V call is TRBV27, the J call TRBJ1-4; no reliable D call. The V gene's germline CDR1 is MNHEY and CDR2 SMNVEV (reference sequence). V was pared by 6 bases and J by 3 bases, with 11 bases between. This CDR3 contains 14 residues. Full variable domain (missing parts from reference TRBV27 and TRBJ1-4): EAQVTQNPRYLITVTGKKLTVTCSQNMNHEYMSWYRQDPGLGLRQIYYSMNVEVTDKGDVPEGYKVSRKEKRNFPLILESPSPNQTSLYFCASRGIRANEKLFFGSGTQLSVL.

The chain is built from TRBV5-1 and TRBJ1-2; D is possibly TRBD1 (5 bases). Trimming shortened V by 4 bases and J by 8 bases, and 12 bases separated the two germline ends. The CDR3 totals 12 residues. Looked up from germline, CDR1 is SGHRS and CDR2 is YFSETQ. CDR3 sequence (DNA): TGCGCCAGCAGCCCGCCAGGGCAGGGCTACACCTTC. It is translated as CASSPPGQGYTF.

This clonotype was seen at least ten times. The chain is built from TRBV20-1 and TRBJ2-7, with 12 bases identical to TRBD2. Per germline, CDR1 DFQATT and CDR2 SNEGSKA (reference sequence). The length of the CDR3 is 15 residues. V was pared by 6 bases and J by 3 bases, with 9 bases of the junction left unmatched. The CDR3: CSARRLAGVGYEQYF. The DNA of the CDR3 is TGCAGTGCCCGACGACTAGCGGGAGTAGGCTACGAGCAGTACTTC.

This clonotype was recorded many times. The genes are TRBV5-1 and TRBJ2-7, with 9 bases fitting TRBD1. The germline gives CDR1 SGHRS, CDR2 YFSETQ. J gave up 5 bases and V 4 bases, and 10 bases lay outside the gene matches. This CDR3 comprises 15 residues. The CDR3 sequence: CASSPGTGPNHEQYF. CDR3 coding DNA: TGCGCCAGCAGCCCGGGGACAGGGCCGAACCACGAGCAGTACTTC.

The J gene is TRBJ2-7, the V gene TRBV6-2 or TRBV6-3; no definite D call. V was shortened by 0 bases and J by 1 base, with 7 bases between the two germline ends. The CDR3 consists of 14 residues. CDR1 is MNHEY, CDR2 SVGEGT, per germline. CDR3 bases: TGTGCCAGCAGTTACTCGATACTTTCCTACGAGCAGTACTTC. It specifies CASSYSILSYEQYF.

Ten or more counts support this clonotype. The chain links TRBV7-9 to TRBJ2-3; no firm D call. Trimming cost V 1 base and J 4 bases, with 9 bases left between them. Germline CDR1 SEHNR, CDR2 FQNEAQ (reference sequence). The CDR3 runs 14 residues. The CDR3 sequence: CASSLGFSSDTQYF. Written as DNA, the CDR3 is TGTGCCAGCAGCTTAGGATTCAGCTCAGATACGCAGTATTTT.

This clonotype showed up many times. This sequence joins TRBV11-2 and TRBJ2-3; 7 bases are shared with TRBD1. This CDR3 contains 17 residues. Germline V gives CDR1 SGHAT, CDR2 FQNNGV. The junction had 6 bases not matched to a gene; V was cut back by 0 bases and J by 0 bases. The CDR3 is CASSLETGTASTDTQYF. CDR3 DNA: TGTGCCAGCAGCTTAGAGACCGGGACAGCTAGCACAGATACGCAGTATTTT.

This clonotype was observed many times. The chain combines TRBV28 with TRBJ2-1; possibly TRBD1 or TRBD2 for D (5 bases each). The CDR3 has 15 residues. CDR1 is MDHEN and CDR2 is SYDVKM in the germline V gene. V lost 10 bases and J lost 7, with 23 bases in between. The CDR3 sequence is CATRKRGAKVNEQFF. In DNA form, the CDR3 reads TGTGCCACCCGCAAAAGAGGGGCGAAGGTGAATGAGCAGTTCTTC.

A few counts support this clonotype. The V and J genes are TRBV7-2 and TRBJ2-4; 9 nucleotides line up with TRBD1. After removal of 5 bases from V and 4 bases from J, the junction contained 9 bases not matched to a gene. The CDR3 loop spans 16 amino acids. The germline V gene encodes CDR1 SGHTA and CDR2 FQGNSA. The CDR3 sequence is CASSPTGTGTKNIQYF. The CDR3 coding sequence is TGTGCCAGCAGCCCCACGGGGACAGGGACGAAAAACATTCAGTACTTC.

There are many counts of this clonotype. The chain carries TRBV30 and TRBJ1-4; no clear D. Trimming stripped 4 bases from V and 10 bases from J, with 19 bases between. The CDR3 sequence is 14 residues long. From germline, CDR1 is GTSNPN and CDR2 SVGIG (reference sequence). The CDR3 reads CAWTTPAPPGKLFF. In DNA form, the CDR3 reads TGTGCCTGGACGACACCCGCCCCACCGGGAAAACTGTTTTTT. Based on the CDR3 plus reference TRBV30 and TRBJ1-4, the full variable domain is SQTIHQWPATLVQPVGSPLSLECTVEGTSNPNLYWYRQAAGRGLQLLFYSVGIGQISSEVPQNLSASRPQDRQFILSSKKLLLSDSGFYLCAWTTPAPPGKLFFGSGTQLSVL.

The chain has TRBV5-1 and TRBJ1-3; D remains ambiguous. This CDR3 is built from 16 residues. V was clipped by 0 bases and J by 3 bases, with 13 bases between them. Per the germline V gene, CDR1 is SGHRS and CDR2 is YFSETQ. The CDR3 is CASSLAGGSGGNTIYF. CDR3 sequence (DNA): TGCGCCAGCAGCTTGGCCGGAGGGAGTGGTGGAAACACCATATATTTT.